The 10 T cell receptor beta chains listed next were all sequenced from one sample in a study of T-cell memory formation after mild COVID-19. TCRdb fed the 5' RACE reads into MiXCR, producing one record per CDR3 protein. Of about 430,000 distinct CDR3 sequences listed, 24% are singletons. Input material: PBMCs or a T cell subset sorted from them (not recorded which). Every receptor here comes from an adult woman who had mild COVID-19 (a few samples of this study predate the infection). Cell type and time point are not known.

This clonotype has just a few counts. The gene calls are TRBV7-9 and TRBJ2-5; 7 bases are a match to TRBD1. V lost 5 bases, J lost 3 bases, and 9 bases stayed unmatched. The CDR3 spans 15 residues. Per the germline V gene, CDR1 is SEHNR and CDR2 is FQNEAQ (reference sequence). The CDR3 reads CASSPGDSFKETQYF. CDR3 DNA sequence: TGTGCCAGCAGCCCTGGGGACAGCTTTAAAGAGACCCAGTACTTC.

This clonotype came up a few times. The chain employs TRBV5-1 and TRBJ2-3; 7 bases align to TRBD2. V dropped 2 bases and J dropped 3; count of bases not matched to a gene: 12. Per germline, CDR1 SGHRS and CDR2 YFSETQ. The CDR3 is made up of 17 amino acids. CDR3 coding DNA: TGCGCCAGCAGCTTCGAGTGGCGGGAGCGGGGTACAGATACGCAGTATTTT. As protein: CASSFEWRERGTDTQYF. Full variable domain (rest looked up from reference TRBV5-1 and TRBJ2-3): KAGVTQTPRYLIKTRGQQVTLSCSPISGHRSVSWYQQTPGQGLQFLFEYFSETQRNKGNFPGRFSGRQFSNSRSEMNVSTLELGDSALYLCASSFEWRERGTDTQYFGPGTRLTVL.

This chain joins TRBV7-8 and TRBJ2-7; 8 bases agree with TRBD1. Unmatched junction bases numbered 4, after V lost 1 base and J lost 2 bases. CDR1 is SGHVS and CDR2 is FQNEAQ in the germline V gene. The CDR3 sequence is 15 residues long. The CDR3: CASSLETGATYEQYF. CDR3 in DNA: TGTGCCAGCAGCTTAGAGACAGGGGCCACCTACGAGCAGTACTTC.

In this sample, this clonotype turned up a few times. J is TRBJ2-5 and V is TRBV20-1; perhaps D is TRBD1 or TRBD2 (6 bases each). Germline assignment: CDR1 DFQATT and CDR2 SNEGSKA (reference sequence). Trimming left V 6 bases short and J 5 bases short, with 13 bases between. This CDR3 is 12 amino acids long. The CDR3 reads CSAPLGGETQYF. CDR3 bases: TGCAGTGCACCACTCGGGGGCGAGACCCAGTACTTC.

A few counts support this clonotype. This chain connects TRBV5-1 to TRBJ2-7; no clear D. The CDR3 length is 15 residues. CDR1 is SGHRS, CDR2 YFSETQ, per germline. Trimming took off 0 bases at V and 0 bases at J, with 10 bases between the two ends. The CDR3 coding sequence is TGCGCCAGCAGCTTGGAGGGCAGCAACTCCTACGAGCAGTACTTC. This codes for CASSLEGSNSYEQYF.

This clonotype was found a few times. The V and J genes are TRBV12-3 or TRBV12-4 and TRBJ1-2; the D is unclear. The V and J ends lost 3 bases and 7 bases respectively, with 12 bases between them. This CDR3 is 13 amino acids long. The CDR3 DNA is TGTGCCAGCAGTTTTATGGAGGGATCTGGCTACACCTTC. Residues: CASSFMEGSGYTF.

This clonotype has just a few counts. The chain links TRBV12-3 or TRBV12-4 to TRBJ2-7; D is tentatively TRBD1 or TRBD2 (5 bases each). This CDR3 has 15 amino acids. V lost 6 bases and J 0 bases, leaving 15 bases between the germline ends. The CDR3 loop is CASSPHGDASYEQYF. The CDR3 DNA sequence: TGTGCCAGCAGCCCCCATGGGGACGCCTCCTACGAGCAGTACTTC.

The chain combines TRBV12-3 or TRBV12-4 with TRBJ1-1; TRBD1 agrees at 7 bases. The CDR3 sequence is 15 residues long. The trim removed 5 bases at V and 3 bases at J, leaving 9 bases unmatched. This CDR3 is CASSLRGGVDTEAFF. The CDR3 DNA reads as TGTGCCAGCAGTCTCAGGGGGGGGGTGGACACTGAAGCTTTCTTT.

The chain combines TRBV12-3 or TRBV12-4 with TRBJ2-2, with D maybe TRBD2 (7 bases). Trimming removed 8 bases at V and 5 bases at J, with 15 bases between. The CDR3 is 14 amino acids. The CDR3 nucleotides read TGTGCCAGCGGGGAGGGGACACCAACCGGGGAGCTGTTTTTT. Its protein is CASGEGTPTGELFF.

The V and J genes are TRBV20-1 and TRBJ1-4, with 7 bases aligning to TRBD1. From germline, CDR1 is DFQATT and CDR2 SNEGSKA (reference sequence). V lost 0 bases and J lost 3; bases outside the gene matches: 4. The CDR3 extends over 15 amino acids. In nucleotides, the CDR3 is TGCAGTGCTAGAGACCCGACAGGGCCTAATGAAAAACTGTTTTTT. It specifies CSARDPTGPNEKLFF.